This T cell receptor (beta chain) was captured by sequencing in a study of blood T cell repertoires in COVID-19. At the level of the study: Samples of COVID-19 (acute and convalescent) were obtained from the United States, Italy and Spain. PBMCs, B-cell-depleted T cells, or T cells were the source of the cDNA or gDNA that made up the material.

Under the authors' procedure: The assay estimated nucleated cells by amplifying reference gene primers. TCRdb's table, derived via immunoSEQ multiplex PCR, lists solely in-frame clones and lacks some. The V and J calls and clone size come from that table; D and trimming were worked out from the DNA. The sample has roughly 120,000 clones; approximately 80% are singletons. This CDR3 region has 15 residues. CDR1 and CDR2 (germline): GTSNPN, SVGIG (reference sequence). V was clipped by 1 base and J by 9 bases, with 19 bases between them. The chain is built from TRBV30 and TRBJ1-5; D might be TRBD1 (6 bases). Input material: peripheral blood. The clonotype was recovered from a woman aged 55-69 years with acute or convalescent COVID-19. The CDR3 nucleotides read TGTGCCTGGAGTGGGTCTTCTGGGGGCCAAGGGCCCCAGCATTTT. Its protein product is CAWSGSSGGQGPQHF.